A single sample gave rise to the 7 T cell receptor beta chains below, sequenced in a study of patients and donors after allogeneic stem cell transplantation. TCRdb passed the RT-PCR reads through MiXCR, listing each CDR3 protein once. The sample holds approximately 88,000 distinct CDR3 sequences, roughly 5.2% seen once. Input material: blood, either unsorted or a sorted T cell fraction (not recorded which). The receptors were sampled from a human donor who was either an allogeneic HSCT recipient or a stem cell or donor lymphocyte infusion donor (not recorded which). It is not recorded whose cells these are; they may come from a transplant donor.

The table lists this clonotype with a few counts. CDR3 amino acids: CASSSGQGILSGNTIYF. CDR3 DNA: TGTGCCAGCAGCTCGGGACAGGGGATTCTCTCTGGAAACACCATATATTTT. This sequence joins TRBV5-5 and TRBJ1-3; the match to TRBD1 covers 10 bases. This CDR3 has 17 residues. V shed 3 bases, J shed 0 bases, and the junction held 6 bases outside the gene matches. The germline V gene has CDR1 SGHKS and CDR2 YYEKEE (reference sequence).

This clonotype was seen a few times. The chain uses TRBV28 and TRBJ1-6, with TRBD1 identical over 7 bases. Germline V lookup: CDR1 MDHEN, CDR2 SYDVKM. The CDR3 is 17 residues long. V lost 6 bases and J lost 7; bases outside the gene matches: 15. CDR3 in amino acids: CASRLQRDSGGNSPLHF. In nucleotides, the CDR3 is TGTGCCAGCAGGCTACAGCGGGACAGCGGGGGCAATTCACCCCTCCACTTT.

J is TRBJ1-5 and V is TRBV18; the D is unclear. The CDR3 covers 13 residues. The V gene's germline CDR1 is KGHSH and CDR2 LQKENI. The germline V and J ends were trimmed by 3 bases and 4 bases, with 7 bases remaining between them. The DNA of the CDR3 is TGTGCCAGCTCACCGGACCAAAATCAGCCCCAGCATTTT. Residues: CASSPDQNQPQHF.

This clonotype was recorded at least ten times. The chain has TRBV7-9 and TRBJ1-2; TRBD1 might be the D (6 bases). The CDR3 runs to 13 residues. Trimming took 7 bases from V and 6 from J, leaving 15 bases between them. Germline V lookup: CDR1 SEHNR, CDR2 FQNEAQ (reference sequence). CDR3 loop: CASTPTQGNGYTF. The CDR3 DNA reads TGTGCCAGCACCCCGACCCAGGGGAATGGCTACACCTTC.

This clonotype has a handful of counts. The V gene is TRBV27, the J gene TRBJ1-6, with 7 positions matching TRBD1. The length of the CDR3 is 15 residues. Germline CDR1 reads MNHEY; CDR2 reads SMNVEV (reference sequence). J lost 7 bases, V lost 3 bases, and 6 bases had no gene match. As DNA, the CDR3 is TGTGCCAGCAGTTTGTCAGGGGGGTTGAATTCACCCCTCCACTTT. Its translation: CASSLSGGLNSPLHF.

This clonotype was counted many times. The chain recombines TRBV4-1 with TRBJ2-1; TRBD1 matches 8 bases. V dropped 4 bases and J dropped 4; count of bases not matched to a gene: 6. The CDR3 covers 15 residues. CDR1 is MGHRA and CDR2 is YSYEKL in the germline V gene. The CDR3 region has the DNA TGCGCCAGCAGCCCAGGGGGCGTTAGGTACAATGAGCAGTTCTTC. Amino acid sequence: CASSPGGVRYNEQFF.

The CDR3 reads CASSPIGTRISNQPQHF. CDR3 coding DNA: TGTGCCAGCAGTCCCATCGGGACCAGAATTAGCAATCAGCCCCAGCATTTT. This rearrangement joins TRBV28 to TRBJ1-5; possible D gene TRBD1, 5 bases. CDR1 is MDHEN, CDR2 SYDVKM, per germline. The CDR3 runs to 17 residues. V was clipped by 5 bases and J by 0 bases, with 17 bases between them.